This TCR beta chain was documented in a study of CD8 T cells in ankylosing spondylitis. The V end was cut by 3 bases, the J end by 0 bases, with 11 bases between. The CDR3 spans 16 residues. The germline CDR1 and CDR2 sequences are SGHVS and FQNEAQ. Preparation of TCR beta libraries was done by quantitative 5'-RACE with molecular barcodes. TCRdb re-called the 5' RACE reads through MiXCR, storing one row per CDR3 protein. The sample carries about 150,000 distinct CDR3 sequences, roughly 11% recorded once. The material sequenced was blood, either unsorted or a sorted T cell fraction (not recorded which). The clonotype comes from a female donor with ankylosing spondylitis or in good health (not recorded which). This sequence joins TRBV7-8 and TRBJ2-2; TRBD2 might be the D (6 bases). Here the CDR3 DNA reads TGTGCCAGCAGCTTTCGGGAGTACTCGAACACCGGGGAGCTGTTTTTT. Translating gives CASSFREYSNTGELFF.